One and the same sample provided the 15 T cell receptor beta chains below, sequenced in a study of blood T cells in healthy people across ages. Together with a sample-barcoded 5' primer, a J-beta primer mix was included in a second PCR lasting about 7 to 11 cycles. TCRdb recomputed calls from the 5' RACE reads with MiXCR, one row per CDR3 protein. The sample shows about 1.7 million distinct CDR3 sequences, 28% of them seen only once. Sequenced material: blood. The receptors originated from a woman younger than 45 in good health.

This clonotype was seen only once. The chain is built from TRBV6-2 or TRBV6-3 and TRBJ1-1; D is uncertain. The CDR3 length is 13 residues. Germline values: CDR1 MNHEY, CDR2 SVGEGT. Trimming pared 9 bases from V and 1 base from J, leaving 12 bases between. The CDR3 DNA sequence: TGTGCCAGTTGTCTTCAAGGGAACACTGAAGCTTTCTTT. It codes for CASCLQGNTEAFF.

The V and J genes are TRBV20-1 and TRBJ2-5; D ambiguous. The CDR3 is 14 amino acids. Trimming removed 1 base from V and 7 bases from J, with 16 bases in between. Germline V gene lookup returns CDR1 DFQATT and CDR2 SNEGSKA (reference sequence). CDR3 coding DNA: TGCAGTGCTAGAGTAACCTCGGCAGTGGTGACCCAGTACTTC. Its protein product is CSARVTSAVVTQYF.

This clonotype was recorded a few times. The chain links TRBV24-1 to TRBJ2-1; 13 bases align to TRBD2. Trimming took 6 bases from V and 6 from J; bases not matched to a gene: 4. This CDR3 has 15 residues. The germline V gene encodes CDR1 KGHDR and CDR2 SFDVKD. The chain's CDR3 is CATSKGLAGVNEQFF. DNA for the CDR3: TGTGCCACCAGTAAAGGACTAGCGGGAGTCAATGAGCAGTTCTTC.

V and J are TRBV7-9 and TRBJ2-4; 14 bases fit TRBD2. Gene TRBJ2-7 matches the end of the DNA better, so the J call may be wrong. Germline CDR1 reads SEHNR; CDR2 reads FQNEAQ (reference sequence). The CDR3 spans 16 residues. In nucleotides, the CDR3 is TGTGCCAGCAGCCTCCGGACTAGCGGGAGGCCCTACGAGCAGTACTTC. Protein sequence: CASSLRTSGRPYEQYF.

This clonotype was counted a few times. The chain couples TRBV28 to TRBJ1-2; D unclear. The CDR3 is 14 residues long. Trimming cost V 6 bases and J 2 bases, with 13 bases left between them. In germline, CDR1 is MDHEN, CDR2 SYDVKM. The CDR3 here is CASRTPQGNYGYTF. DNA for the CDR3: TGTGCCAGCAGGACCCCTCAAGGAAACTATGGCTACACCTTC.

The chain is built from TRBV30 and TRBJ2-1; maybe TRBD2 (6 bases). From germline, CDR1 is GTSNPN and CDR2 SVGIG (reference sequence). The CDR3 length is 15 residues. V dropped 5 bases and J dropped 6 bases, with 20 bases sitting between them. CDR3 nucleotides: TGTGCCTGGGGTAGCGGACTTTCTGGGGGCAATGAGCAGTTCTTC. Translating it yields CAWGSGLSGGNEQFF.

The chain couples TRBV12-3 or TRBV12-4 to TRBJ1-2; 10 nucleotides align to TRBD1. V shed 5 bases and J 1 base; nucleotides not matched to a gene: 7. The CDR3 runs 16 residues. The CDR3, as DNA: TGTGCCAGCAGTACCTCCCGGGACAGGGGTAACTATGGCTACACCTTC. Its translation is CASSTSRDRGNYGYTF.

This clonotype was recorded many times. The V and J genes are TRBV12-3 or TRBV12-4 and TRBJ2-7; D might be TRBD1 (5 bases). Trimming left V 5 bases short and J 4 bases short, with 12 bases between. The CDR3 is 13 amino acids. As DNA, the CDR3 is TGTGCCAGCAGTAACTCCCAGGGTTACGAGCAGTACTTC. Translation: CASSNSQGYEQYF.

The chain is built from TRBV28 and TRBJ2-5, with TRBD1 identical over 8 bases. The J call is in doubt because the DNA end fits TRBJ2-7 better. CDR3 length equals 15 residues. In germline, CDR1 is MDHEN, CDR2 SYDVKM. DNA for the CDR3: TGTGCCAGCAGTTTACCAGACAGGGGTCGGGACGAGCAGTACTTC. This translates into CASSLPDRGRDEQYF.

The sample holds many counts of this clonotype. A junction end diverges from the germline sequence, so it may reflect a read error. The chain is built from TRBV5-1 and TRBJ1-1; tentatively, D is TRBD1 (5 bases). In germline, CDR1 is SGHRS, CDR2 YFSETQ. This CDR3 region has 13 residues. The CDR3 protein is CASSPGRDTEAFF. The DNA for the CDR3 is TGTGCCAGCAGCCCGGGACGGGACACTGAAGCTTTCTTT.

This clonotype occurred a few times. The chain links TRBV5-1 to TRBJ1-1; D call uncertain. CDR1 SGHRS and CDR2 YFSETQ come from the germline V gene. This CDR3 region has 15 residues. Trimming took off 2 bases at V and 0 bases at J, with 11 bases between the two ends. The CDR3 region is CASSFGGSVNTEAFF. In nucleotides, the CDR3 is TGCGCCAGCAGCTTTGGTGGGAGTGTGAACACTGAAGCTTTCTTT.

In its sample, this clonotype was seen once. The chain carries TRBV7-9 and TRBJ2-7, with 7 bases matching TRBD1. V trimming: 5 bases; J trimming: 4 bases; junction bases outside the gene matches: 14. From germline, CDR1 is SEHNR and CDR2 FQNEAQ (reference sequence). There are 16 residues in the CDR3. CDR3 in amino acids: CASSPVTQGPMYEQYF. The DNA for the CDR3 is TGTGCCAGCAGCCCAGTGACACAGGGGCCGATGTACGAGCAGTACTTC.

J is TRBJ1-6 and V is TRBV5-1, with 11 bases identical to TRBD1. Germline CDR1 and CDR2: SGHRS and YFSETQ. Trimming removed 3 bases from V and 7 bases from J; junction bases left unmatched: 9. This CDR3 contains 17 residues. Here the CDR3 DNA reads TGCGCCAGCAGCTCAGGACAGGGGGCGCGAAGAAATTCACCCCTCCACTTT. This codes for CASSSGQGARRNSPLHF.

Ten or more counts support this clonotype. The chain carries TRBV6-5 and TRBJ2-7, with 7 bases that match TRBD2. Germline CDR1 is MNHEY and CDR2 is SVGAGI. The CDR3 runs 14 residues. The J segment lost 0 bases and the V segment lost 5 bases, leaving 4 bases of the junction unmatched. Here the CDR3 DNA reads TGTGCCAGCAGTGGGTCTAGCGGCTCCTACGAGCAGTACTTC. Translated: CASSGSSGSYEQYF.

The chain carries TRBV27 and TRBJ1-2; perhaps TRBD1 as D (6 bases). This CDR3 region has 13 residues. Germline values: CDR1 MNHEY, CDR2 SMNVEV (reference sequence). Trimming shortened V by 6 bases and J by 4 bases, and 12 bases separated the two germline ends. The CDR3 nucleotides are TGTGCCAGCAGCAAGGGAGGGGGCTATGGCTACACCTTC. Protein: CASSKGGGYGYTF.